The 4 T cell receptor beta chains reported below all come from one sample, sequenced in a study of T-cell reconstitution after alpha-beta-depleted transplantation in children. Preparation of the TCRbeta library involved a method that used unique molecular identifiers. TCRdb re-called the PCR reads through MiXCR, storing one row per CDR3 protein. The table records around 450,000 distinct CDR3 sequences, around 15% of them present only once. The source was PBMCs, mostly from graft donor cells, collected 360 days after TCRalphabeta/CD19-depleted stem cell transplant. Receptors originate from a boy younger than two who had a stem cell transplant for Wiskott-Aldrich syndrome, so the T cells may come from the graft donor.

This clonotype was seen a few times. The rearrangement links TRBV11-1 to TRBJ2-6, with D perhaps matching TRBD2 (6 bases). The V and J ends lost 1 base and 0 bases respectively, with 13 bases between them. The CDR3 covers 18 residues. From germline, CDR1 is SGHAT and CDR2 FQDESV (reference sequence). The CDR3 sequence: CASSLDSGRSSGANVLTF. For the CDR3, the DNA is TGTGCCAGCAGCTTAGACTCCGGGAGAAGCTCTGGGGCCAACGTCCTGACTTTC. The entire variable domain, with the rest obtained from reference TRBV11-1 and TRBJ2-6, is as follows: EAEVAQSPRYKITEKSQAVAFWCDPISGHATLYWYRQILGQGPELLVQFQDESVVDDSQLPKDRFSAERLKGVDSTLKIQPAELGDSAMYLCASSLDSGRSSGANVLTFGAGSRLTVL.

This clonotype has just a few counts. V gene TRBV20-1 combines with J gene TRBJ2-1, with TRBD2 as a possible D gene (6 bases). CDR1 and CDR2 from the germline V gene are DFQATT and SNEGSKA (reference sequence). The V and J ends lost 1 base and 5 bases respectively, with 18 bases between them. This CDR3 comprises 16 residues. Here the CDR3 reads CSARGGLGRGDNEQFF. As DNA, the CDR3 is TGCAGTGCTAGAGGCGGGCTCGGGCGGGGAGACAATGAGCAGTTCTTC.

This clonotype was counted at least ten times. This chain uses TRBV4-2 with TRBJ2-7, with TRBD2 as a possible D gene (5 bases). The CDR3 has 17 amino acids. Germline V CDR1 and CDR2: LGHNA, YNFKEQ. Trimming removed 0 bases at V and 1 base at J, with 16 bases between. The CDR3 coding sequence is TGTGCCAGCAGCCAAGAATTGTACGGAGGCGGATCCTACGAGCAGTACTTC. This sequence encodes CASSQELYGGGSYEQYF.

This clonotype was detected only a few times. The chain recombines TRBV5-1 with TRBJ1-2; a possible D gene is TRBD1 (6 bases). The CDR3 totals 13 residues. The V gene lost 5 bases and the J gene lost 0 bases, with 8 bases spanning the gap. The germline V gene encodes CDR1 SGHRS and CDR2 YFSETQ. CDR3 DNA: TGCGCCAGCAGACAGGGCGCTAACTATGGCTACACCTTC. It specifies CASRQGANYGYTF. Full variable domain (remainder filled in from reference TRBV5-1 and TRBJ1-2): KAGVTQTPRYLIKTRGQQVTLSCSPISGHRSVSWYQQTPGQGLQFLFEYFSETQRNKGNFPGRFSGRQFSNSRSEMNVSTLELGDSALYLCASRQGANYGYTFGSGTRLTVV.